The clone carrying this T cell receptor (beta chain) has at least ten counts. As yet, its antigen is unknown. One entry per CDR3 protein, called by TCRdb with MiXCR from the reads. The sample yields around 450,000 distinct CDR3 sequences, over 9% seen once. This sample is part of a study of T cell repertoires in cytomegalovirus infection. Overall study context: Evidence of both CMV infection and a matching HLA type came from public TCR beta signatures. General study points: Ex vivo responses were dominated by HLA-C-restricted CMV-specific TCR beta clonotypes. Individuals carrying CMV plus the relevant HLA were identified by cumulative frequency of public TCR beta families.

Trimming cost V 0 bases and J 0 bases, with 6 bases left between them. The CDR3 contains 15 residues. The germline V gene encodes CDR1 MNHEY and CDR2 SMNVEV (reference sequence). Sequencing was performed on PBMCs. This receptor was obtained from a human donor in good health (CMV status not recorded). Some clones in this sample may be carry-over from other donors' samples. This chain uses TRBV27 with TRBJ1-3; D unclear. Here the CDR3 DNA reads TGTGCCAGCAGTTTATCCCAGAGCTCTGGAAACACCATATATTTT. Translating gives CASSLSQSSGNTIYF.